The clone carrying this T cell receptor beta chain was picked up a small number of times. Its antigen is not identified. Indicated time point: neoterminal ileum biopsy at postoperative endoscopy, about 6 months after surgery. These data come from a study of T cell repertoires in ileal Crohn's disease. The overall study: At surgery, about 38% of patients smoked, with median disease duration roughly 8.3 years. Study findings and constraints: The median delay to postoperative endoscopy was 5.5 to 8.5 months. Compared with CD4 T cells, sorted CD8 cells carried more expanded clones. All patients with clonality above 26.8% had endoscopic recurrence.

The junction had 6 bases not matched to a gene; V was cut back by 0 bases and J by 7 bases. Germline values: CDR1 SGHDT, CDR2 YYEEEE. This CDR3 is 14 amino acids long. The protocol was immunoSEQ multiplex PCR, while the TCRdb copy is restricted to in-frame clones and leaves out a portion. The table shows some 60,000 clones, with roughly 91% occurring only once. This rearrangement joins TRBV5-6 to TRBJ2-7; 8 nucleotides agree with TRBD1. The material sequenced was ileal tissue. This clonotype was sampled from an adult with Crohn's disease. The CDR3 coding sequence is TGTGCCAGCAGCTTGGAAGACAGGGGCGGGGAGCAGTACGTC. It codes for CASSLEDRGGEQYV.